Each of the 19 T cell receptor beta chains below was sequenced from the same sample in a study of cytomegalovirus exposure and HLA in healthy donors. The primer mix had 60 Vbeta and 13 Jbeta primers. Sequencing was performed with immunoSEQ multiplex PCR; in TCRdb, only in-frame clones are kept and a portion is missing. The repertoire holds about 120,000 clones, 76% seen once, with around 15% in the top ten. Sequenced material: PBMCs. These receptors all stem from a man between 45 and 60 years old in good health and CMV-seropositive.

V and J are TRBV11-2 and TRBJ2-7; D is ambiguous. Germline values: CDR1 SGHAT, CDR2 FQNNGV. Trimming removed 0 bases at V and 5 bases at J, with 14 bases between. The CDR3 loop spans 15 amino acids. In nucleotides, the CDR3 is TGTGCCAGCAGCTTAGAGGTCAATCCCGCTAACGAGCAGTACTTC. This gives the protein CASSLEVNPANEQYF.

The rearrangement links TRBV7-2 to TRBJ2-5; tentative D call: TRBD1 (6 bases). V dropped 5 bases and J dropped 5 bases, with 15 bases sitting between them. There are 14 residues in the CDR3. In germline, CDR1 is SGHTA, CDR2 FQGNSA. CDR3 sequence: CASSLLGASETQYF. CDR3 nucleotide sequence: TGTGCCAGCAGCCTCCTGGGGGCCTCGGAGACCCAGTACTTC.

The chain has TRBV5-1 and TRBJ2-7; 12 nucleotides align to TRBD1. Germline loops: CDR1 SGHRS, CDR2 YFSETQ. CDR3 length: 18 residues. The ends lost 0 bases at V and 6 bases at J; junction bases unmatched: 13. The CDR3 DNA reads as TGCGCCAGCAGCTTGGTTCCTAAACCGGGACAGGGGGCGATCGAGCAGTACTTC. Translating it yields CASSLVPKPGQGAIEQYF.

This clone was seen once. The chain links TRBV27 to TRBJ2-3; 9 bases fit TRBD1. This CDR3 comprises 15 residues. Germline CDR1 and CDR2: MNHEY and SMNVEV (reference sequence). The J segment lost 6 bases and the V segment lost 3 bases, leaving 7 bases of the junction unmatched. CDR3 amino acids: CASSFLQGAMDTQYF. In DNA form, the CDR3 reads TGTGCCAGCAGTTTCCTACAGGGGGCTATGGATACGCAGTATTTT.

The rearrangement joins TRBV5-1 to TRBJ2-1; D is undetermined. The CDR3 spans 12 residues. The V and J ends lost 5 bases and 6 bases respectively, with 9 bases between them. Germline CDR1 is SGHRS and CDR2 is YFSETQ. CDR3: CASSVNVNEQFF. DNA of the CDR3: TGCGCCAGCAGTGTTAATGTCAATGAGCAGTTCTTC.

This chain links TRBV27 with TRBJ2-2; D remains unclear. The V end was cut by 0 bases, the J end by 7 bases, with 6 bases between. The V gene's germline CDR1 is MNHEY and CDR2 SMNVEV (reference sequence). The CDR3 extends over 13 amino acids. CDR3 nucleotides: TGTGCCAGCAGTTTATCGCAGGTCGGGGAGCTGTTTTTT. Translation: CASSLSQVGELFF.

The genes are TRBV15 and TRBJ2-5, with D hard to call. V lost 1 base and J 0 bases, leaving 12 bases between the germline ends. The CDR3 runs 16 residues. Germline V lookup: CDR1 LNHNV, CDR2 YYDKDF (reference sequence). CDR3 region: CATSRALPRYQETQYF. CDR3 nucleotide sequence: TGTGCCACCAGCAGAGCTCTCCCTAGGTACCAAGAGACCCAGTACTTC.

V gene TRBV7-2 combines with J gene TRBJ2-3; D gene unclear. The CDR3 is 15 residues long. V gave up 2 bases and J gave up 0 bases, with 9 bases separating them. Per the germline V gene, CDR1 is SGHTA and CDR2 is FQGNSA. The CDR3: CASSLMGLSTDTQYF. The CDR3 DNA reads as TGTGCCAGCAGCTTAATGGGCCTAAGCACAGATACGCAGTATTTT.

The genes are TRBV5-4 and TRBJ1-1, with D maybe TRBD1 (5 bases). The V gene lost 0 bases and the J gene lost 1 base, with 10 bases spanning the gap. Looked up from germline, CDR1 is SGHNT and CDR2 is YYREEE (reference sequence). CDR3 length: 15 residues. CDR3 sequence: CASSLASGGNTEAFF. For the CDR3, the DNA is TGTGCCAGCAGCTTGGCCTCGGGGGGGAACACTGAAGCTTTCTTT.

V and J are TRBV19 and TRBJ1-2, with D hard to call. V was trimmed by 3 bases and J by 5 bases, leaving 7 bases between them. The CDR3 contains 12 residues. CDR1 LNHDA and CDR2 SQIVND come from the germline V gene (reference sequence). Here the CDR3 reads CASSMPLYGYTF. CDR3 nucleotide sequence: TGTGCCAGTAGTATGCCCCTATATGGCTACACCTTC.

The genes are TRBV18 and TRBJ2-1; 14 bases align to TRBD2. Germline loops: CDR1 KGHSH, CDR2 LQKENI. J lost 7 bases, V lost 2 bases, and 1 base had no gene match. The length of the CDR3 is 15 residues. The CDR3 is CASSPGTSGRNEQFF. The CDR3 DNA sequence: TGTGCCAGCTCACCAGGGACTAGCGGGAGAAATGAGCAGTTCTTC.

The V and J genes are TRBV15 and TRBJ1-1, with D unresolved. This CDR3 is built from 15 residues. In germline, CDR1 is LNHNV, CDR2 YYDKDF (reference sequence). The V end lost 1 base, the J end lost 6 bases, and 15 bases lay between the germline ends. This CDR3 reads CATSRVLRNNAEAFF. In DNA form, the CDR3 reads TGTGCCACCAGCAGAGTGCTCAGGAACAACGCTGAAGCTTTCTTT.

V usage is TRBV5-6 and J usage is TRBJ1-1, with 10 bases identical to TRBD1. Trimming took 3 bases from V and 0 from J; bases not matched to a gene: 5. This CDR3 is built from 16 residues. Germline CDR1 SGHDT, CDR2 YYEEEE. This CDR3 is CASSYTGTGVNTEAFF. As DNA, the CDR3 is TGTGCCAGCAGCTATACCGGGACAGGGGTGAACACTGAAGCTTTCTTT.

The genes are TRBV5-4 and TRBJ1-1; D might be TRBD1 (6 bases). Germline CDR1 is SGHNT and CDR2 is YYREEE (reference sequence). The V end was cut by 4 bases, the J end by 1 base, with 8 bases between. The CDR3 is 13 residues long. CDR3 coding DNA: TGTGCCAGCAGCCGGGGACAGAACACTGAAGCTTTCTTT. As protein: CASSRGQNTEAFF.

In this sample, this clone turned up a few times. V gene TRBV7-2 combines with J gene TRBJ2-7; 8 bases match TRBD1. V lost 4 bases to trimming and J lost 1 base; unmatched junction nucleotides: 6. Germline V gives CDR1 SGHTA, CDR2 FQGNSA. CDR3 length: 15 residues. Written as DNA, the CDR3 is TGTGCCAGCAGCTCCCCGGACAGGGCATCCTACGAGCAGTACTTC. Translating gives CASSSPDRASYEQYF.

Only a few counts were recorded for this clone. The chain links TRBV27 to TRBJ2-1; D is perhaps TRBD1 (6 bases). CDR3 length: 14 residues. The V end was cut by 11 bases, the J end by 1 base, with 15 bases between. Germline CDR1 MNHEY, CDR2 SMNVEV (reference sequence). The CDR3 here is CASYGTFSYNEQFF. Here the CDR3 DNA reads TGTGCCTCCTACGGGACATTTTCCTACAATGAGCAGTTCTTC.

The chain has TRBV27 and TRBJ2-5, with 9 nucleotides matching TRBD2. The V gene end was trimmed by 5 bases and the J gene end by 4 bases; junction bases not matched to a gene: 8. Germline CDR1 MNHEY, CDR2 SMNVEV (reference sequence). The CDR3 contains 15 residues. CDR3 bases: TGTGCCAGCAGTCCCTGGGGTAGCGGGAGAGAGACCCAGTACTTC. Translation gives CASSPWGSGRETQYF.

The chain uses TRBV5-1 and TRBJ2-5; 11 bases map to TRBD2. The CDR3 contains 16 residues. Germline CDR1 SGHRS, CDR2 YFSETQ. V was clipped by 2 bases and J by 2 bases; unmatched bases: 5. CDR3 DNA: TGCGCCAGCAGCTTAGATAGCGGGGGGGCTCAAGAGACCCAGTACTTC. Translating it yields CASSLDSGGAQETQYF.

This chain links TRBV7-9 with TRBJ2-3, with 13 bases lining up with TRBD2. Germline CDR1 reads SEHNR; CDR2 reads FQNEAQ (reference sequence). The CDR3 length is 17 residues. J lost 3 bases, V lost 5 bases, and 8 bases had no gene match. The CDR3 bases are TGTGCCAGCAGCAAAGGGACTAGCGGGACGAGGACAGATACGCAGTATTTT. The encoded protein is CASSKGTSGTRTDTQYF.